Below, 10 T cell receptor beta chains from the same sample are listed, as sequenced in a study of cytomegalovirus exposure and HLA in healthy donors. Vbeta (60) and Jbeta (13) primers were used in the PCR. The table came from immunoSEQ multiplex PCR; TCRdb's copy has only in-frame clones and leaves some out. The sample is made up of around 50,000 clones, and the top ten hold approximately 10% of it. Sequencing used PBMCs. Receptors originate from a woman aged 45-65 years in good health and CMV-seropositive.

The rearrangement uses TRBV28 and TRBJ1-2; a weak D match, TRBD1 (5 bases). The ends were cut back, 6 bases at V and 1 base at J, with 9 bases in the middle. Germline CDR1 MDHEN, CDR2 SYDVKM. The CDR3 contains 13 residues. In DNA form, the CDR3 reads TGTGCCAGCAGCCGGGGGGATAACTATGGCTACACCTTC. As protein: CASSRGDNYGYTF.

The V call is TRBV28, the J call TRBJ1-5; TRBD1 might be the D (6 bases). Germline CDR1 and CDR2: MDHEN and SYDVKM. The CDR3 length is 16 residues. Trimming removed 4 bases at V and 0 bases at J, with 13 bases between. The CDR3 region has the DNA TGTGCCAGCAGTTCCTACAGGGCGGTTAGCAATCAGCCCCAGCATTTT. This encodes CASSSYRAVSNQPQHF.

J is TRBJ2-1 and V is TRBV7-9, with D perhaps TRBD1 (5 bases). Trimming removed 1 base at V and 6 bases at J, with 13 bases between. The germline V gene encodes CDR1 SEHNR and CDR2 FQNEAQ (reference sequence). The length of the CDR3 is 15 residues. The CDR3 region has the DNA TGTGCCAGCAGCTTAGGGCAGGGTTACCCCAATGAGCAGTTCTTC. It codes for CASSLGQGYPNEQFF.

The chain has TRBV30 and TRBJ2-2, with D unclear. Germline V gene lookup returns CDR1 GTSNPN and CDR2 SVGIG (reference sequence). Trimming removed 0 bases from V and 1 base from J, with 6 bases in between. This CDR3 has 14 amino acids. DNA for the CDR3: TGTGCCTGGAGTGTATGGCAGAACACCGGGGAGCTGTTTTTT. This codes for CAWSVWQNTGELFF.

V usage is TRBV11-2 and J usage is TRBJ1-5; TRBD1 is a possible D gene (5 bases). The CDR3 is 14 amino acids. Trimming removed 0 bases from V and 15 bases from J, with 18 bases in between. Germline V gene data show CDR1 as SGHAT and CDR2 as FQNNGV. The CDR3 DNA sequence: TGTGCCAGCAGCTTAGACTCTCAGGGTTGGACGAGGCATTTT. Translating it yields CASSLDSQGWTRHF.

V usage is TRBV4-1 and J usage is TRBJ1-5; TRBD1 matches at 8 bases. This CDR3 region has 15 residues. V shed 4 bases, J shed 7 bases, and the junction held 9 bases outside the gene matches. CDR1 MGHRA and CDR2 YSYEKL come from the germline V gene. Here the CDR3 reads CASSLLDRVNQPQHF. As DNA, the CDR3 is TGCGCCAGCAGCCTACTGGACAGGGTCAACCAGCCCCAGCATTTT.

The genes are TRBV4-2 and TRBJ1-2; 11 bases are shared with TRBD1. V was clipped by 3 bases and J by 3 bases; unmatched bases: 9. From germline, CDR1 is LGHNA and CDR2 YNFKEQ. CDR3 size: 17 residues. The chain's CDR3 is CASSQGDRGRKDYGYTF. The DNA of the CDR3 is TGTGCCAGCAGCCAGGGGGACAGGGGGAGGAAGGACTATGGCTACACCTTC.

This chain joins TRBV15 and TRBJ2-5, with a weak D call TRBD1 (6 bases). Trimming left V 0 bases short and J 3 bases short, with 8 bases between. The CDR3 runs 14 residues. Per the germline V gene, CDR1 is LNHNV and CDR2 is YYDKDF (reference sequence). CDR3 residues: CATSRDRGEETQYF. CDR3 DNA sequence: TGTGCCACCAGCAGAGACAGGGGAGAAGAGACCCAGTACTTC. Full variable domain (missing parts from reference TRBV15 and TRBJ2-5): DAMVIQNPRYQVTQFGKPVTLSCSQTLNHNVMYWYQQKSSQAPKLLFHYYDKDFNNEADTPDNFQSRRPNTSFCFLDIRSPGLGDTAMYLCATSRDRGEETQYFGPGTRLLVL.

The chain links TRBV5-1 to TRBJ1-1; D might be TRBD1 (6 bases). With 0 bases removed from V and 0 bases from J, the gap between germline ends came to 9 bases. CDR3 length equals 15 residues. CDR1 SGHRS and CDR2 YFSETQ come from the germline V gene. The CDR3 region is CASSLVAGVNTEAFF. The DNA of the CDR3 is TGCGCCAGCAGCTTGGTTGCAGGGGTGAACACTGAAGCTTTCTTT.

In DNA, the CDR3 is TGTGCCAGCAGCTTAGGGACTAGCGGGGTCCGGACCCAGTACTTC. Encoded protein: CASSLGTSGVRTQYF. The chain is built from TRBV11-3 and TRBJ2-5; 12 nucleotides line up with TRBD2. Germline trimming cut 1 base from V and 7 bases from J; bases unmatched to any gene: 4. Germline assignment: CDR1 SGHNT and CDR2 YENEEA. The CDR3 runs 15 residues.